The 11 T cell receptor beta chains below were found in one sample sequenced in a study of T-cell memory formation after mild COVID-19. TCRdb re-analysed the 5' RACE reads in MiXCR, keeping a single row per CDR3 protein. The sample holds just under 150,000 distinct CDR3 sequences, 5.5% to 7% seen once. Sequenced: PBMCs or a T cell subset sorted from them (not recorded which). The receptors derive from an adult woman who had mild COVID-19 (a few samples of this study predate the infection). Cell type and time point are not known.

This clonotype was picked up many times. The rearrangement joins TRBV5-1 to TRBJ2-7; 14 bases are a match to TRBD2. The V and J ends lost 4 bases and 1 base, in that order; junction bases with no gene match: 7. CDR1 is SGHRS, CDR2 YFSETQ, per germline. This CDR3 has 17 amino acids. The CDR3 region is CASSIRLAGGPSYEQYF. Here the CDR3 DNA reads TGCGCCAGCAGCATCAGACTAGCGGGAGGGCCGTCCTACGAGCAGTACTTC.

This chain joins TRBV28 and TRBJ1-1, with D maybe TRBD1 (5 bases). CDR1 and CDR2 (germline): MDHEN, SYDVKM. V was shortened by 5 bases and J by 3 bases, with 13 bases between the two germline ends. The CDR3 loop spans 14 amino acids. The DNA of the CDR3 is TGTGCCAGCAGTCCCTTCTCGGGGGACACTGAAGCTTTCTTT. Amino acid sequence: CASSPFSGDTEAFF. Full variable domain (outside the CDR3, taken from reference TRBV28 and TRBJ1-1): DVKVTQSSRYLVKRTGEKVFLECVQDMDHENMFWYRQDPGLGLRLIYFSYDVKMKEKGDIPEGYSVSREKKERFSLILESASTNQTSMYLCASSPFSGDTEAFFGQGTRLTVV.

As DNA, the CDR3 is TGCAGTGCTAGGGGGGCGGCGACTGAAGCTTTCTTT. This gives the protein CSARGAATEAFF. The rearrangement links TRBV20-1 to TRBJ1-1, with a weak D call TRBD1 (6 bases). This CDR3 comprises 12 residues. V dropped 3 bases and J dropped 5 bases, with 10 bases sitting between them. Germline loops: CDR1 DFQATT, CDR2 SNEGSKA (reference sequence).

The chain couples TRBV20-1 to TRBJ1-6; tentative D call: TRBD1 (6 bases). Germline assignment: CDR1 DFQATT and CDR2 SNEGSKA (reference sequence). Trimming left V 3 bases short and J 5 bases short, with 11 bases between. This CDR3 has 14 residues. CDR3 loop: CSARAGVHNSPLHF. CDR3 DNA sequence: TGCAGTGCTAGGGCAGGGGTGCATAATTCACCCCTCCACTTT.

This clonotype has a handful of counts. The chain uses TRBV9 and TRBJ2-4, with D possibly TRBD2 on 6 matching bases. CDR1 and CDR2 (germline): SGDLS, YYNGEE. The V gene lost 0 bases and the J gene lost 6 bases, with 13 bases spanning the gap. The CDR3 contains 15 residues. Here the CDR3 DNA reads TGTGCCAGCAGCGTAGGGGGGGATCGGGGAAACATTCAGTACTTC. Translated: CASSVGGDRGNIQYF.

This clonotype was recorded at least ten times. The V and J genes are TRBV5-6 and TRBJ2-5, with D maybe TRBD2 (6 bases). Trimming took 3 bases from V and 5 from J, leaving 26 bases between them. CDR1 and CDR2 (germline): SGHDT, YYEEEE. The CDR3 loop spans 18 amino acids. As DNA, the CDR3 is TGTGCCAGCAGCTCTCCGAAATTTGGGACGGCCCGGGGGGAGACCCAGTACTTC. As protein: CASSSPKFGTARGETQYF.

This clonotype has only one observation. The chain uses TRBV20-1 and TRBJ2-7; D may be TRBD1 or TRBD2 (5 bases each). V lost 0 bases and J 0 bases, leaving 12 bases between the germline ends. CDR1 and CDR2 from the germline V gene are DFQATT and SNEGSKA (reference sequence). This CDR3 has 15 residues. This CDR3 reads CSARDPGTLSYEQYF. For the CDR3, the DNA is TGCAGTGCTAGAGACCCCGGGACCCTCTCCTACGAGCAGTACTTC.

This clonotype was observed many times. The V call is TRBV20-1, the J call TRBJ2-3; D unresolved. With 5 bases removed from V and 5 bases from J, the gap between germline ends came to 11 bases. CDR1 is DFQATT and CDR2 is SNEGSKA in the germline V gene (reference sequence). This CDR3 has 12 residues. The CDR3 spells CSARVVGDTQYF. CDR3 DNA sequence: TGCAGTGCTCGAGTAGTCGGAGATACGCAGTATTTT.

This clonotype was detected many times. The genes are TRBV15 and TRBJ2-2; D is undetermined. CDR3 length equals 12 residues. From germline, CDR1 is LNHNV and CDR2 YYDKDF (reference sequence). The ends were cut back, 0 bases at V and 7 bases at J, with 3 bases in the middle. Here the CDR3 reads CATSRELGELFF. CDR3 bases: TGTGCCACCAGCAGAGAACTCGGGGAGCTGTTTTTT. The complete variable domain, with remaining parts taken from reference TRBV15 and TRBJ2-2, reads DAMVIQNPRYQVTQFGKPVTLSCSQTLNHNVMYWYQQKSSQAPKLLFHYYDKDFNNEADTPDNFQSRRPNTSFCFLDIRSPGLGDTAMYLCATSRELGELFFGEGSRLTVL.

The table lists this clonotype with many counts. This chain connects TRBV20-1 to TRBJ2-1; tentative D call: TRBD2 (6 bases). V was trimmed by 4 bases and J by 9 bases, leaving 7 bases between them. Germline CDR1 is DFQATT and CDR2 is SNEGSKA (reference sequence). This CDR3 spans 10 amino acids. In DNA form, the CDR3 reads TGCAGTGCTAAGCGGGTTGAGCAGTTCTTC. Its translation: CSAKRVEQFF.

The J gene is TRBJ2-3, the V gene TRBV7-2, with TRBD2 matching over 10 bases. The germline CDR1 and CDR2 sequences are SGHTA and FQGNSA. V trimming: 2 bases; J trimming: 1 base; junction bases outside the gene matches: 3. The CDR3 loop spans 16 amino acids. The CDR3, as DNA: TGTGCCAGCAGCTTAACCGGGACTAGCGGCACAGATACGCAGTATTTT. Translating gives CASSLTGTSGTDTQYF.